Presented here are 7 T cell receptor beta chains from one specimen sequenced in a study of Graves' ophthalmopathy and Graves' hyperthyroidism. RNA transcripts served as template for amplifying TCR beta CDR3 sequences. HTBI primers primed a first-round RT-PCR, and a second-round multiplex PCR followed. MiXCR, applied by TCRdb to the multiplex PCR reads, yields one record per CDR3 protein. The sample holds around 670,000 distinct CDR3 sequences, 40% seen once. Sequences were obtained from peripheral blood. These receptors originate from an adult man with Graves' ophthalmopathy.

The chain employs TRBV10-3 and TRBJ1-6, with D hard to call. V dropped 7 bases and J dropped 10 bases, with 20 bases sitting between them. Germline values: CDR1 ENHRY, CDR2 SYGVKD. The CDR3 runs 15 residues. The CDR3 DNA reads TGTGCCATCACCCTCCTTGACTGGGAAAGATCACCCCTCCACTTT. It specifies CAITLLDWERSPLHF.

The V and J genes are TRBV20-1 and TRBJ1-2; 9 bases agree with TRBD1. The germline CDR1 and CDR2 sequences are DFQATT and SNEGSKA (reference sequence). This CDR3 is 17 amino acids long. Trimming cost V 0 bases and J 6 bases; bases outside gene matches: 14. The CDR3 loop is CSARDGGVGQGRHGYTF. In DNA, the CDR3 is TGCAGTGCTAGAGATGGGGGTGTCGGACAGGGGCGCCATGGCTACACCTTC.

This clonotype came up a few times. The chain carries TRBV2 and TRBJ2-5, with 7 bases aligning to TRBD1. From germline, CDR1 is SNHLY and CDR2 FYNNEI. This CDR3 is built from 16 residues. Trimming took 6 bases from V and 5 from J; bases not matched to a gene: 15. The CDR3 protein is CASSDLTGTALETQYF. CDR3 coding DNA: TGTGCCAGCAGCGACTTAACAGGGACAGCGTTGGAGACCCAGTACTTC.

This clonotype was seen a few times. The chain uses TRBV9 and TRBJ2-2, with TRBD2 matching over 13 bases. Germline-derived CDR1 and CDR2 are SGDLS and YYNGEE. Trimming removed 5 bases from V and 3 bases from J; junction bases left unmatched: 10. The CDR3 is made up of 18 amino acids. CDR3 in DNA: TGTGCCAGCAGTCAGACGGGACTAGCGGGAAGGTACACCGGGGAGCTGTTTTTT. It codes for CASSQTGLAGRYTGELFF.

The chain couples TRBV2 to TRBJ2-6; D might be TRBD2 (5 bases). The CDR3 sequence is 15 residues long. Per the germline V gene, CDR1 is SNHLY and CDR2 is FYNNEI. The V and J ends lost 3 bases and 1 base respectively, with 7 bases between them. The CDR3 DNA reads as TGTGCCAGCAGTGATGGACTTTCTGGGGCCAACGTCCTGACTTTC. Translation gives CASSDGLSGANVLTF.

This clonotype was detected only a few times. A junction end diverges from the germline sequence, so it may reflect a read error. The chain recombines TRBV10-3 with TRBJ1-1; TRBD1 matches 7 bases. Per germline, CDR1 ENHRY and CDR2 SYGVKD. This CDR3 comprises 14 residues. This chain's CDR3 is CASSYIQGYTEAFF. Here the CDR3 DNA reads TGTGCCAGCAGTTACATACAGGGGTATACTGAAGCTTTCTTT.

The table lists this clonotype with many counts. The chain links TRBV7-3 to TRBJ2-2, with a weak D call TRBD2 (5 bases). CDR1 and CDR2 from the germline V gene are SGHTA and FQGTGA. The CDR3 is 12 amino acids. Between the trimmed V and J ends, which lost 5 bases and 7 bases, there was a span of 8 bases. DNA of the CDR3: TGTGCCAGCAGCAACAGCGGCGGGGAGCTGTTTTTT. Encoded protein: CASSNSGGELFF.